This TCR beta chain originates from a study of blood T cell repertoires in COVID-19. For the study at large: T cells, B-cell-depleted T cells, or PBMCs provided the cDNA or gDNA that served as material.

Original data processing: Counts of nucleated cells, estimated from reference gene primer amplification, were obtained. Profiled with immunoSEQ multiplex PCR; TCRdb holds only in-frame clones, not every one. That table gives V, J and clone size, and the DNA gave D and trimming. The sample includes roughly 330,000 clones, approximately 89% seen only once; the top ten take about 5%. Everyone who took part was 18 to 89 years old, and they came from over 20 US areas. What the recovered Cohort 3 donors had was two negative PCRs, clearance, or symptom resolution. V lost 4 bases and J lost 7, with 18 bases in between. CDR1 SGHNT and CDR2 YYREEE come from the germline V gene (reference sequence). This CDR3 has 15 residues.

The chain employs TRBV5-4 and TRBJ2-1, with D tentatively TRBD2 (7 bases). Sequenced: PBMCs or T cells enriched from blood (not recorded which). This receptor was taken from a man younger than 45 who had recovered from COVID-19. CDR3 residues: CASSPPGGRWNEQFF. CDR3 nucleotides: TGTGCCAGCAGCCCACCCGGGGGGCGCTGGAATGAGCAGTTCTTC. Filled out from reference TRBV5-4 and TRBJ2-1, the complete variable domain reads ETGVTQSPTHLIKTRGQQVTLRCSSQSGHNTVSWYQQALGQGPQFIFQYYREEENGRGNFPPRFSGLQFPNYSSELNVNALELDDSALYLCASSPPGGRWNEQFFGPGTRLTVL.